This record looks at one T cell receptor (beta chain) sequence and its context. No antigen is known for it. The data were obtained in a study of a mutant IDH1 vaccine in newly diagnosed glioma. Study results and caveats: Seemingly, top peripheral T cell clonotype changes bore no relation to pseudoprogression.

Time point specified: week 35, safety follow-up. With topical imiquimod, each dose of the vaccine consisted of 300 ug of mutant IDH1 20-mer peptide. Eight vaccinations reached patients in weeks 1, 3, 5, 7, 11, 15, 19 and 23. Libraries were prepared by immunoSEQ multiplex PCR; TCRdb keeps only in-frame clonotypes and omits some of them. Of about 48,000 clones listed, approximately 79% are singletons. This receptor was identified in a man aged 35 to 55 with glioma. This specimen consisted of PBMCs, obtained from a glioma patient whose treatment included an IDH1 peptide vaccine.

DNA for the CDR3: TGTGCCTGGAACACGCCCAATCAGCCCCAGCATTTT. This codes for CAWNTPNQPQHF. V gene TRBV30 combines with J gene TRBJ1-5; no reliable D call. Per germline, CDR1 GTSNPN and CDR2 SVGIG (reference sequence). CDR3 length: 12 amino acids. V dropped 4 bases and J dropped 3 bases, with 7 bases sitting between them.